This entry lists 30 T cell receptor beta chains sequenced from one sample in a study of regulatory T cells in long-lasting Graves disease. The TCR beta library used iRepertoire HTBI primers with Arm-PCR amplification of CDR3. TCRdb itself ran the multiplex PCR reads through MiXCR, one entry per CDR3 protein. The sample holds 600,000 to 850,000 distinct CDR3 sequences, around 30% seen once. Time point indicated: persistent/refractory GD, antithyroid drugs over 5 years with positive TRAb. Isolated PBMC RNA provided the starting material for the TCR library. Sequenced material: peripheral blood mononuclear cells (PBMCs), taken when the disease was refractory, from a patient treated with antithyroid drugs. The source of these receptors is a female donor with Graves disease.

The sample holds a few counts of this clonotype. V and J are TRBV6-1 and TRBJ2-7; TRBD2 agrees at 10 bases. Germline V gene sequence: CDR1 MNHNS, CDR2 SASEGT. Trimming removed 8 bases from V and 6 bases from J; junction bases left unmatched: 10. This CDR3 has 14 residues. CDR3: CASDISGRVGEQYF. DNA for the CDR3: TGTGCCAGCGATATCAGCGGGAGGGTAGGCGAGCAGTACTTC.

This chain links TRBV20-1 with TRBJ1-6; 10 bases agree with TRBD1. CDR1 DFQATT and CDR2 SNEGSKA come from the germline V gene (reference sequence). There are 15 residues in the CDR3. The V segment lost 0 bases and the J segment 10 bases; nucleotides outside the gene matches: 6. CDR3 loop: CSAREAGTGDSPLHF. The CDR3 DNA sequence: TGCAGTGCTAGAGAGGCGGGGACAGGGGACTCACCCCTCCACTTT.

The chain joins TRBV28 to TRBJ1-1; D is unresolved. The CDR3 sequence is 16 residues long. CDR1 and CDR2 from the germline V gene are MDHEN and SYDVKM. V was shortened by 2 bases and J by 1 base, with 14 bases between the two germline ends. CDR3 protein: CASSLRRFRTNTEAFF. The CDR3 DNA is TGTGCCAGCAGTTTACGCCGTTTCCGGACGAACACTGAAGCTTTCTTT.

This clonotype was counted between two and nine times. The rearrangement uses TRBV6-1 and TRBJ1-1, with TRBD1 as a possible D gene (6 bases). V was trimmed by 8 bases and J by 5 bases, leaving 18 bases between them. This CDR3 has 14 residues. The germline gives CDR1 MNHNS, CDR2 SASEGT. The CDR3, as DNA: TGTGCCAGCGGCCTCGGACAGCCCCTGACTGAAGCTTTCTTT. It encodes CASGLGQPLTEAFF.

As for this clonotype: A read error may explain this, as a much larger clone is one base away. This sequence joins TRBV2 and TRBJ1-6, with D perhaps TRBD1 (5 bases). From germline, CDR1 is SNHLY and CDR2 FYNNEI. The CDR3 runs to 15 residues. CDR3: CTSSEAPGTNSPLHF. CDR3 in DNA: TGTACCAGCAGTGAAGCGCCAGGGACTAATTCACCCCTCCACTTT.

This clonotype showed up just a few times. As DNA, the CDR3 is TGTGCCAGCAGTTTATCAGATGGACTGGGTCAGCCCCAGCATTTT. Translation gives CASSLSDGLGQPQHF. V usage is TRBV28 and J usage is TRBJ1-5; no clear D. Trimming shortened V by 1 base and J by 6 bases, and 13 bases separated the two germline ends. The CDR3 consists of 15 residues. Germline V gene data show CDR1 as MDHEN and CDR2 as SYDVKM.

There are a few counts of this clonotype. In DNA, the CDR3 is TGTGCCAGCAGCGTAGATCCAGGAATAGGCACTGAAGCTTTCTTT. Translating it yields CASSVDPGIGTEAFF. This chain uses TRBV9 with TRBJ1-1; D unresolved. The CDR3 loop spans 15 amino acids. The germline V gene has CDR1 SGDLS and CDR2 YYNGEE. V was trimmed by 0 bases and J by 4 bases, leaving 13 bases between them.

This clonotype has a handful of counts. The CDR3 DNA follows: TGTGCTAGTGGTTTGGTGGGCAATAGCAATCAGCCCCAGCATTTT. It codes for CASGLVGNSNQPQHF. The rearrangement uses TRBV12-5 and TRBJ1-5; unclear D gene. V gave up 0 bases and J gave up 0 bases, with 6 bases separating them. CDR1 LGHNT and CDR2 FRNRAP come from the germline V gene. The CDR3 is 15 amino acids.

The V call is TRBV6-1, the J call TRBJ1-4; D call uncertain. Trimming removed 6 bases from V and 0 bases from J, with 11 bases in between. This CDR3 has 15 amino acids. Germline V lookup: CDR1 MNHNS, CDR2 SASEGT. CDR3 in amino acids: CASRGRTATNEKLFF. For the CDR3, the DNA is TGTGCCAGCAGGGGTAGGACGGCAACTAATGAAAAACTGTTTTTT.

At least ten counts were recorded for this clonotype. This chain links TRBV10-3 with TRBJ1-2, with D unresolved. CDR1 and CDR2 from the germline V gene are ENHRY and SYGVKD. The CDR3 runs 14 residues. Deletions cut 0 bases from V and 6 bases from J, with 11 bases between. CDR3 residues: CAISESNQLDGYTF. In DNA, the CDR3 is TGTGCCATCAGTGAGTCTAACCAATTGGATGGCTACACCTTC.

This sequence joins TRBV11-2 and TRBJ2-5, with D perhaps matching TRBD1 (5 bases). V gave up 4 bases and J gave up 2 bases, with 20 bases separating them. CDR3 length equals 17 residues. Germline V gene sequence: CDR1 SGHAT, CDR2 FQNNGV. The CDR3 nucleotides read TGTGCCAGCAGCTCAGGGTGGTCGGGCTCATTTCAAGAGACCCAGTACTTC. Translation: CASSSGWSGSFQETQYF.

This clonotype showed up many times. The rearrangement uses TRBV2 and TRBJ1-4, with a weak D call TRBD1 (5 bases). V was clipped by 8 bases and J by 2 bases, with 12 bases between them. This CDR3 spans 14 amino acids. Germline CDR1 and CDR2: SNHLY and FYNNEI. The CDR3 coding sequence is TGTGCCAGCTTAGGGGAGGTGACTAATGAAAAACTGTTTTTT. It translates to CASLGEVTNEKLFF.

In this sample, this clonotype turned up once. The chain is built from TRBV30 and TRBJ1-2; 9 bases match TRBD1. This CDR3 comprises 15 residues. In germline, CDR1 is GTSNPN, CDR2 SVGIG (reference sequence). V was clipped by 0 bases and J by 4 bases; unmatched bases: 6. This chain's CDR3 is CAWSVQQGAFYGYTF. The DNA of the CDR3 is TGTGCCTGGAGTGTACAACAGGGGGCTTTCTATGGCTACACCTTC.

This clonotype has at least ten counts. V gene TRBV28 combines with J gene TRBJ1-1; D is unresolved. The CDR3 extends over 13 amino acids. Between the trimmed V and J ends, which lost 4 bases and 6 bases, there was a span of 12 bases. CDR1 is MDHEN, CDR2 SYDVKM, per germline. The CDR3: CASSSLSGSEAFF. CDR3 DNA sequence: TGTGCCAGCAGTTCTTTATCGGGGTCTGAAGCTTTCTTT.

At least ten counts were recorded for this clonotype. The V call is TRBV20-1, the J call TRBJ2-5; D not certain. The germline V and J ends were trimmed by 6 bases and 1 base, with 12 bases remaining between them. Looked up from germline, CDR1 is DFQATT and CDR2 is SNEGSKA (reference sequence). CDR3 length: 13 amino acids. The CDR3 spells CSARRDSQETQYF. The CDR3 DNA reads TGCAGTGCAAGAAGGGATAGCCAAGAGACCCAGTACTTC.

Notes on this clonotype: A much larger clone lies one base from this, so it may be a read error. The chain couples TRBV2 to TRBJ2-7, with D possibly being TRBD1 (6 bases). Looked up from germline, CDR1 is SNHLY and CDR2 is FYNNEI. The CDR3 is 13 amino acids. CDR3 in amino acids: CAGSDADRSEQYF. The DNA for the CDR3 is TGTGCCGGCAGTGACGCAGACAGGAGCGAGCAGTACTTC.

This rearrangement joins TRBV11-2 to TRBJ1-1; D gene ambiguous. The CDR3 length is 12 residues. Germline assignment: CDR1 SGHAT and CDR2 FQNNGV. The V end lost 0 bases, the J end lost 6 bases, and 5 bases lay between the germline ends. The CDR3 protein is CASSLDPSEAFF. CDR3 coding DNA: TGTGCCAGCAGCTTAGATCCCTCTGAAGCTTTCTTT.

The CDR3 DNA sequence: TGTGCCAGCAGCTCGGGAGGTCTTCTAGAGACCCAGTACTTC. This translates into CASSSGGLLETQYF. The chain carries TRBV7-7 and TRBJ2-5; 7 bases agree with TRBD2. J lost 4 bases, V lost 4 bases, and 6 bases had no gene match. The CDR3 is made up of 14 amino acids. The V gene's germline CDR1 is SSHAT and CDR2 FNYEAQ (reference sequence).

The table lists this clonotype with a few counts. The chain links TRBV5-1 to TRBJ1-2; TRBD1 aligns across 9 bases. Germline V gene data show CDR1 as SGHRS and CDR2 as YFSETQ. V was pared by 4 bases and J by 7 bases, with 8 bases of the junction left unmatched. This CDR3 comprises 14 residues. The CDR3, as DNA: TGCGCCAGCAGCCCGGACAGGGGTAGTATTGGCTACACCTTC. It specifies CASSPDRGSIGYTF.

The CDR3 reads CASSARTSGSRTGELFF. Here the CDR3 DNA reads TGTGCCAGCAGCGCGAGGACTAGCGGGAGTCGCACCGGGGAGCTGTTTTTT. The J gene is TRBJ2-2, the V gene TRBV7-6; 13 bases fit TRBD2. The junction had 7 bases not matched to a gene; V was cut back by 5 bases and J by 4 bases. CDR3 length: 17 residues. From germline, CDR1 is SGHVS and CDR2 FNYEAQ.

In this sample, this clonotype turned up many times. This CDR3 reads CSVAPGDSGYTF. The CDR3, as DNA: TGCAGCGTCGCGCCCGGGGATAGCGGCTACACCTTC. This chain links TRBV29-1 with TRBJ1-2; D gene unclear. V dropped 6 bases and J dropped 8 bases, with 16 bases sitting between them. This CDR3 is built from 12 residues. Germline values: CDR1 SQVTM, CDR2 ANQGSEA.

This clonotype was counted ten times or more. This rearrangement joins TRBV6-1 to TRBJ2-5; 8 bases are shared with TRBD1. The J segment lost 1 base and the V segment lost 0 bases, leaving 10 bases of the junction unmatched. CDR3 length: 18 residues. The germline V gene encodes CDR1 MNHNS and CDR2 SASEGT. CDR3 amino acids: CASSEAIGQGRGQETQYF. CDR3 in DNA: TGTGCCAGCAGTGAAGCAATAGGACAGGGAAGGGGCCAAGAGACCCAGTACTTC.

Many counts were recorded for this clonotype. The chain is built from TRBV12-3 or TRBV12-4 and TRBJ1-2; a weak D match, TRBD1 (5 bases). Trimming left V 3 bases short and J 1 base short, with 15 bases between. This CDR3 is 16 amino acids long. The CDR3 reads CASSFNRHHLNYGYTF. The CDR3, as DNA: TGTGCCAGCAGTTTCAACAGGCACCACCTTAACTATGGCTACACCTTC.

The rearrangement links TRBV9 to TRBJ2-7, with 8 nucleotides matching TRBD2. The germline gives CDR1 SGDLS, CDR2 YYNGEE. V was clipped by 4 bases and J by 0 bases; unmatched bases: 9. The CDR3 spans 16 residues. The CDR3 loop is CASSPFGTRSSYEQYF. The CDR3 region has the DNA TGTGCCAGCAGCCCTTTCGGGACTAGGAGCTCCTACGAGCAGTACTTC.

The chain uses TRBV27 and TRBJ2-7, with 9 nucleotides matching TRBD1. This CDR3 has 14 residues. V lost 5 bases and J lost 5; bases outside the gene matches: 7. In germline, CDR1 is MNHEY, CDR2 SMNVEV (reference sequence). For the CDR3, the DNA is TGTGCCAGCAGTACGAGGACAGGGGACCACGAGCAGTACTTC. Its protein is CASSTRTGDHEQYF.

The V call is TRBV27, the J call TRBJ1-4; no definite D call. This CDR3 is built from 15 residues. Germline-derived CDR1 and CDR2 are MNHEY and SMNVEV (reference sequence). V was shortened by 5 bases and J by 0 bases, with 10 bases between the two germline ends. The CDR3 DNA is TGTGCCAGCAGTACCTACAGTGCAACTAATGAAAAACTGTTTTTT. It is translated as CASSTYSATNEKLFF.

This clonotype was picked up many times. The rearrangement uses TRBV6-1 and TRBJ1-1, with a weak D call TRBD1 (5 bases). CDR3 size: 15 residues. V lost 5 bases and J 6 bases, leaving 19 bases between the germline ends. Germline V gives CDR1 MNHNS, CDR2 SASEGT. The CDR3 DNA follows: TGTGCCAGCAGTCCACGACCTGAACTCAGGGCTGAAGCTTTCTTT. Translating gives CASSPRPELRAEAFF.

The chain is built from TRBV19 and TRBJ1-5; 7 bases are shared with TRBD1. The CDR3 covers 13 residues. Germline values: CDR1 LNHDA, CDR2 SQIVND (reference sequence). J was trimmed by 7 bases and V by 7 bases; bases with no gene match: 7. The chain's CDR3 is CASTPQGEQPQHF. CDR3 in DNA: TGTGCCAGTACCCCCCAGGGGGAGCAGCCCCAGCATTTT.

This rearrangement joins TRBV19 to TRBJ2-2; TRBD1 matches 9 bases. Trimming at V came to 6 bases and at J to 5 bases, leaving 7 bases not matched to a gene. Per germline, CDR1 LNHDA and CDR2 SQIVND (reference sequence). The CDR3 consists of 15 residues. DNA of the CDR3: TGTGCCAGTAGAAAGGGACAGGGTCGAACCGGGGAGCTGTTTTTT. Its translation is CASRKGQGRTGELFF. The full variable domain, rest sourced from reference TRBV19 and TRBJ2-2, is DGGITQSPKYLFRKEGQNVTLSCEQNLNHDAMYWYRQDPGQGLRLIYYSQIVNDFQKGDIAEGYSVSREKKESFPLTVTSAQKNPTAFYLCASRKGQGRTGELFFGEGSRLTVL.

The chain couples TRBV2 to TRBJ1-5; 7 nucleotides line up with TRBD1. V gave up 8 bases and J gave up 0 bases; unmatched junction bases: 1. The length of the CDR3 is 13 residues. Germline lookup yields CDR1 SNHLY and CDR2 FYNNEI. CDR3: CASHRGSNQPQHF. The CDR3 DNA reads TGTGCCAGCCACAGGGGTAGCAATCAGCCCCAGCATTTT.